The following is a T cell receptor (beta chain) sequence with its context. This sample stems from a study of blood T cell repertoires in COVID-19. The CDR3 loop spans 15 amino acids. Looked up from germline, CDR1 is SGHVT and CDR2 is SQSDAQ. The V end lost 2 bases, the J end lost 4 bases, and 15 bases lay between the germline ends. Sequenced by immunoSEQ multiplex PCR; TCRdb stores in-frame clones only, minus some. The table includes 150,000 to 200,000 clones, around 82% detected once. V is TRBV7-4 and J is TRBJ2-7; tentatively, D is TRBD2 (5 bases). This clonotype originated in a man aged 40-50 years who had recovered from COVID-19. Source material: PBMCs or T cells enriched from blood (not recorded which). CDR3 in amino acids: CASSLIRRTTYEQYF. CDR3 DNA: TGTGCCAGCAGCTTAATTCGGAGGACGACATACGAGCAGTACTTC.